This TCR beta chain came from a study of PD-1 blockade in classical Hodgkin lymphoma. V shed 7 bases and J shed 1 base, with 7 bases lying between them. There are 11 residues in the CDR3. Per the germline V gene, CDR1 is DFQATT and CDR2 is SNEGSKA (reference sequence). Each patient's relapse followed autologous stem cell transplantation, and brentuximab vedotin exposure varied. Clones were read by immunoSEQ multiplex PCR, and TCRdb kept only the in-frame ones, dropping some. The profile shows about 26,000 clones, roughly 65% of them singletons. The chain couples TRBV20-1 to TRBJ1-1; D unclear. This TCR was recovered from a human donor with classical Hodgkin lymphoma. The specimen comprised peripheral blood mononuclear cells (PBMCs), sampled before the second cycle of nivolumab. The CDR3 here is CSVPRNTEAFF. The CDR3 nucleotides are TGCAGTGTTCCACGGAACACTGAAGCTTTCTTT.